The 21 T cell receptor beta chains below all came from one sample that was sequenced in a study of CD8+CD57+ T cells in acquired aplastic anemia. The study profiled TCR beta VDJ and CDR3 using genomic DNA as template. MiXCR, run by TCRdb on the reads, gives a single entry per CDR3 protein. The data contain about 420,000 distinct CDR3 sequences, approximately 70% of them singletons. What was sequenced was sorted CD4+, CD8+, or CD8+CD57+ T cells (not recorded which) from PBMCs. These receptors were collected from a human donor in good health, serving as a control.

The chain joins TRBV4-2 to TRBJ2-7; TRBD1 is a possible D gene (6 bases). Germline V gene sequence: CDR1 LGHNA, CDR2 YNFKEQ. This CDR3 is 14 amino acids long. V gave up 4 bases and J gave up 5 bases, with 15 bases separating them. CDR3 amino acids: CASSPKTGFNEQYF. As DNA, the CDR3 is TGTGCCAGCAGCCCCAAGACAGGTTTCAACGAGCAGTACTTC.

This clonotype occurred many times. The genes are TRBV6-6 and TRBJ1-2, with 7 nucleotides matching TRBD1. This CDR3 spans 14 amino acids. The V and J ends lost 2 bases and 2 bases, in that order; junction bases with no gene match: 2. CDR1 and CDR2 (germline): MNHNY, SVGAGI (reference sequence). The DNA of the CDR3 is TGTGCCAGCAGTTACCGGGACAGCAACTATGGCTACACCTTC. Residues: CASSYRDSNYGYTF.

In regard to this clonotype: The germline gene is not matched at one end of the junction; a read error may be the cause. The rearrangement joins TRBV15 to TRBJ1-2, with D possibly being TRBD1 (6 bases). The CDR3 runs to 15 residues. From germline, CDR1 is LNHNV and CDR2 YYDKDF (reference sequence). CDR3 region: CATSRDWTANHGYTF. CDR3 in DNA: TGTGCCACCAGCAGAGATTGGACAGCTAACCATGGCTACACCTTC.

The chain has TRBV7-3 and TRBJ2-7; tentative D call: TRBD1 (6 bases). This CDR3 comprises 13 residues. Germline assignment: CDR1 SGHTA and CDR2 FQGTGA. In nucleotides, the CDR3 is TGTGCCAGCAGCTACGGGGCAGGGGAGAAGAGCACAGTT. Translated: CASSYGAGEKSTV.

This clonotype was detected ten times or more. The chain is built from TRBV6-1 and TRBJ2-3, with no clear D. The V gene lost 4 bases and the J gene lost 4 bases, with 9 bases spanning the gap. Germline V lookup: CDR1 MNHNS, CDR2 SASEGT. The CDR3 totals 13 residues. The CDR3 here is CASSASIPDTQYF. CDR3 nucleotide sequence: TGTGCCAGCAGTGCGAGTATCCCAGATACGCAGTATTTT.

This clonotype was detected many times. The chain carries TRBV7-2 and TRBJ1-3, with no clear D. The CDR3 is made up of 16 amino acids. Germline-derived CDR1 and CDR2 are SGHTA and FQGNSA. V gave up 5 bases and J gave up 0 bases, with 14 bases separating them. Here the CDR3 reads CASSRQASNSGNTIYF. The CDR3 DNA reads as TGTGCCAGCAGCCGACAAGCAAGTAACTCTGGAAACACCATATATTTT.

About this clonotype itself: Given a much more abundant clone one base away, this may be a read error. V is TRBV9 and J is TRBJ1-3; D is unresolved. The CDR3 covers 14 residues. The germline gives CDR1 SGDLS, CDR2 YYNGEE. Here the CDR3 DNA reads TGTGCCAGCGGCGTAGAGGTGTCTGGAAACACCATATATTTT. It specifies CASGVEVSGNTIYF.

About this clonotype: Because the CDR3's place on the DNA is in doubt, the DNA is left out and the CDR3 is given as listed by TCRdb. This chain uses TRBV7-9 with TRBJ1-6. The germline gives CDR1 SEHNR, CDR2 FQNEAQ (reference sequence). Inclusive of both ends, the CDR3 amounts to 14 amino acids. The CDR3 loop is CASSSGSIEAFFGF.

The chain is built from TRBV20-1 and TRBJ2-5; D remains ambiguous. The V and J ends lost 5 bases and 5 bases respectively, with 15 bases between them. This CDR3 has 13 amino acids. Germline CDR1 reads DFQATT; CDR2 reads SNEGSKA (reference sequence). Here the CDR3 DNA reads TGCAGTGCTTGGCCAGGCCCTCCGGAGACCCAGTACTTC. Its protein product is CSAWPGPPETQYF.

There are many counts of this clonotype. The CDR3 protein is CASSPSVVGDWAYGYTF. The CDR3 coding sequence is TGCGCCAGCAGCCCCTCGGTAGTAGGAGATTGGGCCTATGGCTACACCTTC. This chain links TRBV4-3 with TRBJ1-2; no definite D call. This CDR3 region has 17 residues. The germline V gene has CDR1 LGHNA and CDR2 YSLEER. V dropped 4 bases and J dropped 4 bases, with 22 bases sitting between them.

In regard to this clonotype: The junction shows a germline mismatch at one end, possibly a read error. The chain has TRBV12-3 or TRBV12-4 and TRBJ1-1; 7 nucleotides match TRBD1. The length of the CDR3 is 14 residues. CDR3 in DNA: TGTGCCAGCGGGAAGACAGGGTCCAGCACTGAAGCTCTCTTT. Residues: CASGKTGSSTEALF.

On this clonotype itself: Its ends do not fully match the called genes, so a read error is possible. The chain uses TRBV9 and TRBJ1-2; D unclear. This CDR3 has 14 residues. Per the germline V gene, CDR1 is SGDLS and CDR2 is YYNGEE. The DNA for the CDR3 is TGCGCCAGCAGCCAAGTCCTCGACCAGCCCCAGCATTCCTTC. It encodes CASSQVLDQPQHSF. Full variable domain (missing parts from reference TRBV9 and TRBJ1-2): DSGVTQTPKHLITATGQRVTLRCSPRSGDLSVYWYQQSLDQGLQFLIQYYNGEERAKGNILERFSAQQFPDLHSELNLSSLELGDSALYFCASSQVLDQPQHSFGSGTRLTVV.

This chain uses TRBV10-3 with TRBJ2-5, with 8 bases fitting TRBD1. CDR1 is ENHRY and CDR2 is SYGVKD in the germline V gene. The ends lost 6 bases at V and 2 bases at J; junction bases unmatched: 8. This CDR3 has 15 amino acids. CDR3 in amino acids: CAISPQTGAQETQYF. CDR3 sequence (DNA): TGTGCCATCAGCCCCCAGACAGGGGCGCAAGAGACCCAGTACTTC.

In regard to this clonotype: At one end, the junction sequence differs from germline, possibly due to a read error. The CDR3 sequence: CASVLGQGGQIRSF. The CDR3 region has the DNA TGTGCCAGCGTCCTCGGGCAGGGAGGACAGATACGCAGTTTC. The chain couples TRBV7-2 to TRBJ2-7; D possibly matches TRBD1 or TRBD2 (6 bases each). The germline V gene has CDR1 SGHTA and CDR2 FQGNSA. The CDR3 loop spans 14 amino acids.

The genes are TRBV7-2 and TRBJ1-2; D uncertain. The CDR3 runs to 12 residues. The germline gives CDR1 SGHTA, CDR2 FQGNSA. The V end lost 6 bases, the J end lost 6 bases, and 11 bases lay between the germline ends. CDR3 nucleotide sequence: TGTGCCAGCAGTGAAAACAGACATGGCTACACCTTC. Translated: CASSENRHGYTF.

The CDR3, as DNA: TGCGCCAGCAGCCTCGAGAGAGGGAGGTACACCTTC. Translation: CASSLERGRYTF. The rearrangement joins TRBV5-1 to TRBJ1-2; D gene ambiguous. The CDR3 has 12 residues. Germline loops: CDR1 SGHRS, CDR2 YFSETQ. With 4 bases removed from V and 11 bases from J, the gap between germline ends came to 15 bases. The whole variable domain, filled in from reference TRBV5-1 and TRBJ1-2, reads KAGVTQTPRYLIKTRGQQVTLSCSPISGHRSVSWYQQTPGQGLQFLFEYFSETQRNKGNFPGRFSGRQFSNSRSEMNVSTLELGDSALYLCASSLERGRYTFGSGTRLTVV.

The J gene is TRBJ1-2, the V gene TRBV4-3; D not resolved. The V gene's germline CDR1 is LGHNA and CDR2 YSLEER. The CDR3 consists of 13 residues. Trimming removed 4 bases from V and 2 bases from J, with 8 bases in between. The CDR3 reads CASSRVGNYGYTF. The CDR3 DNA sequence: TGCGCCAGCAGCCGGGTGGGAAACTATGGCTACACCTTC.

With respect to this clonotype: Because the CDR3 is missing its conserved closing phenylalanine or tryptophan, this is likely a read error. The chain joins TRBV7-2 to TRBJ1-2; no definite D call. Germline CDR1 and CDR2: SGHTA and FQGNSA. Deletions cut 4 bases from V and 10 bases from J, with 16 bases between. There are 13 residues in the CDR3. Here the CDR3 reads CASSSYVGSNYTY. CDR3 nucleotide sequence: TGTGCCAGCAGCTCCTATGTCGGTAGTAACTACACCTAC.

Details on this clonotype: With a much larger clone just one base away, this may be a read error. The chain joins TRBV6-2 or TRBV6-3 to TRBJ1-1; D unresolved. CDR3 length equals 11 residues. Germline loops: CDR1 MNHEY, CDR2 SVGEGT. The CDR3 coding sequence is TGTGCCAGCAGTTACTCGACGGAAGCTTCCTTT. This codes for CASSYSTEASF.

This clonotype has more than one count but fewer than ten. This may be a read error, as it is one base from a much larger clone. The chain has TRBV2 and TRBJ1-2; TRBD1 is a possible D gene (5 bases). Germline loops: CDR1 SNHLY, CDR2 FYNNEI. Deletions cut 8 bases from V and 1 base from J, with 8 bases between. The CDR3 runs to 12 residues. The CDR3, as DNA: TGTGCCAGCCGGGGCAGTAACTATGGCTACACCTTC. Its translation is CASRGSNYGYTF.

This clonotype was found a few times. The rearrangement uses TRBV7-2 and TRBJ1-6, with 10 bases lining up with TRBD1. Germline CDR1 reads SGHTA; CDR2 reads FQGNSA. CDR3 length: 15 residues. V was clipped by 3 bases and J by 11 bases; unmatched bases: 7. The CDR3 spells CASSFPGQGCPPLHF. CDR3 DNA sequence: TGTGCCAGCAGCTTCCCGGGACAGGGGTGTCCACCCCTCCACTTT.